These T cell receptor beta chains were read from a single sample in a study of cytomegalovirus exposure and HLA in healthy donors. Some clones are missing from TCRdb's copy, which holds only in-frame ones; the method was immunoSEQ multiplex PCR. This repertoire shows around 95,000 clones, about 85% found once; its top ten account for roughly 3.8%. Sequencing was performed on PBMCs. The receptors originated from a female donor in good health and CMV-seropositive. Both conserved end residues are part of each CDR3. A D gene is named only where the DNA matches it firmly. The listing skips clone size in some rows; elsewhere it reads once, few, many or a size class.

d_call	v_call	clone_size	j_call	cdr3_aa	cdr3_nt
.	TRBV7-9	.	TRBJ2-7	CASSSPSSYEQYF	TGTGCCAGCAGCTCCCCCTCCTCCTACGAGCAGTACTTC
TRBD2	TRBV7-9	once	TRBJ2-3	CASSPRTSGGSTDTQYF	TGTGCCAGCAGCCCTCGGACTAGCGGGGGTAGCACAGATACGCAGTATTTT
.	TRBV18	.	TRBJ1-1	CASSPLSPTSNTEAFF	TGTGCCAGCTCACCACTCTCTCCCACTTCGAACACTGAAGCTTTCTTT
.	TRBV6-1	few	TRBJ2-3	CASSEASGDSTDTQYF	TGTGCCAGCAGTGAAGCTAGCGGAGATAGCACAGATACGCAGTATTTT
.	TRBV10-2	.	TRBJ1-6	CASSESRSSYNSPLHF	TGCGCCAGCAGTGAGTCGCGGAGCTCCTATAATTCACCCCTCCACTTT
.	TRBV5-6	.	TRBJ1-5	CASSLGRVDQPQHF	TGTGCCAGCAGCTTGGGGCGGGTGGATCAGCCCCAGCATTTT
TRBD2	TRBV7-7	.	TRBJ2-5	CASSLGGTSGAQETQYF	TGTGCTAGCAGCTTAGGGGGAACTAGCGGGGCACAAGAGACCCAGTACTTC
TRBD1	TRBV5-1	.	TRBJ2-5	CASSVTGTGGWEQYF	TGCGCCAGCAGCGTAACCGGGACAGGGGGGTGGGAGCAGTACTTC
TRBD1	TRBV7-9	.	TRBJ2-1	CASRVTGTDNEQFF	TGTGCCAGCAGGGTTACCGGGACAGACAATGAGCAGTTCTTC
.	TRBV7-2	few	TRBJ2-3	CASSLQGSHTDTQYF	TGTGCCAGCAGCTTACAGGGTAGCCACACAGATACGCAGTATTTT
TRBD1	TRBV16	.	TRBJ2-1	CASSQPGQGDEQFF	TGTGCCAGCAGCCAACCGGGACAGGGAGATGAGCAGTTCTTC
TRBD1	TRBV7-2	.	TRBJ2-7	CASSLVTGDPYEQYF	TGTGCCAGCAGCTTAGTGACAGGGGATCCCTACGAGCAGTACTTC
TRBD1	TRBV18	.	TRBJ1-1	CASSQQGKDTEAFF	TGTGCCAGCTCACAACAGGGGAAGGACACTGAAGCTTTCTTT
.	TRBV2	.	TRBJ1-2	CASTRSPEFSGNWQDYGYTF	TGTGCCAGCACCCGCTCGCCGGAGTTCTCCGGGAACTGGCAGGACTATGGCTACACCTTC
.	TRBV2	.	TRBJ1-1	CASSLAFF	TGTGCCAGCAGTCTCGCTTTCTTT
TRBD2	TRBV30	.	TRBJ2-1	CAWRFSGSRYNEQFF	TGTGCCTGGAGATTTAGCGGGTCTCGATACAATGAGCAGTTCTTC
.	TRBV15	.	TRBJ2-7	CATSSLPGDSTYEQYF	TGTGCCACCAGCAGCCTTCCGGGGGACAGCACCTACGAGCAGTACTTC
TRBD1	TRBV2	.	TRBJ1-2	CASSPTTGGYGYTF	TGTGCCAGCAGTCCCACAACAGGGGGGTATGGCTACACCTTC
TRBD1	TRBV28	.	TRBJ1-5	CASSSPTGSNQPQHF	TGTGCCAGCAGTTCCCCGACAGGGTCCAATCAGCCCCAGCATTTT
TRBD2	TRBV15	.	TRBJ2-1	CATSRSGTSGREQFF	TGTGCCACCAGCAGGTCCGGGACTAGCGGCAGAGAGCAGTTCTTC
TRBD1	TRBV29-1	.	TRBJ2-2	CSETGTGGNGELFF	TGCAGCGAGACCGGGACAGGGGGAAACGGGGAGCTGTTTTTT
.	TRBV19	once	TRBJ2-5	CASSIGRGGQETQYF	TGTGCCAGTAGTATAGGGAGGGGCGGACAAGAGACCCAGTACTTC
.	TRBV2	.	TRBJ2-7	CASSERRNSYEQYF	TGTGCCAGCAGTGAAAGGAGAAACTCCTACGAGCAGTACTTC
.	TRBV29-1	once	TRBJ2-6	CSVEAGSAGANVLTF	TGCAGCGTTGAGGCGGGTTCGGCTGGGGCCAACGTCCTGACTTTC
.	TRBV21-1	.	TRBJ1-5	CASSKGGPGSQPQHF	TGTGCCAGCAGCAAAGGAGGGCCGGGGAGCCAGCCCCAGCATTTT
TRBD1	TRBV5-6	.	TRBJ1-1	CASSGTVNTEAFF	TGTGCCAGCAGCGGGACAGTGAACACTGAAGCTTTCTTT
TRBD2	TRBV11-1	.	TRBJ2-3	CASSLGLAGGPRMTDTQYF	TGTGCCAGCAGCTTAGGGCTAGCGGGAGGGCCAAGGATGACAGATACGCAGTATTTT
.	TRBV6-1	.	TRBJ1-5	CASTFFDRSQPQHF	TGTGCCAGCACGTTCTTTGATCGGAGTCAGCCCCAGCATTTT
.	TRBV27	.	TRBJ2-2	CASSLTGPGELFF	TGTGCCAGCAGTTTAACAGGGCCCGGGGAGCTGTTTTTT
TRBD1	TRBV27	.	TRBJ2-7	CASSNRGRYEQYF	TGTGCCAGCAGCAACAGGGGGAGGTACGAGCAGTACTTC
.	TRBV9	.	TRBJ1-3	CASSEDQGNTIYF	TGTGCCAGCAGCGAGGACCAGGGGAACACCATATATTTT
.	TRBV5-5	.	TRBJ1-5	CASSLAGGQGNQPQHF	TGTGCCAGCAGCTTGGCCGGGGGGCAGGGGAATCAGCCCCAGCATTTT
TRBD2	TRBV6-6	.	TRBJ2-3	CPSSLAGGRTDTQYF	TGTCCCAGCAGTCTAGCGGGAGGGCGCACAGATACGCAGTATTTT
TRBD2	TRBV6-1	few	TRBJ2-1	CASSDGRVGLNEQFF	TGTGCCAGCAGTGATGGGAGGGTGGGGCTGAATGAGCAGTTCTTC
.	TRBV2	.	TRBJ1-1	CASTERWGGTEAFF	TGTGCCAGCACCGAAAGGTGGGGAGGGACTGAAGCTTTCTTT
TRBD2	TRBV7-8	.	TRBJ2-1	CASSFRLAGGPKNEQFF	TGTGCCAGCAGCTTTCGACTAGCGGGAGGGCCCAAGAATGAGCAGTTCTTC
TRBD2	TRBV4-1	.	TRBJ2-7	CASSQIYSGRANEQYF	TGCGCCAGCAGCCAAATATATAGCGGGAGGGCCAACGAGCAGTACTTC
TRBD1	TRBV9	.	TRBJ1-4	CASSPWDRGEKLFF	TGTGCCAGCAGCCCCTGGGACAGGGGGGAAAAACTGTTTTTT
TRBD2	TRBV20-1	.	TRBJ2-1	CSAREGREQFF	TGCAGTGCTCGGGAGGGGCGTGAGCAGTTCTTC
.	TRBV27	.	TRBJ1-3	CASSFLDSGNTIYF	TGTGCCAGCAGTTTTCTAGACTCTGGAAACACCATATATTTT
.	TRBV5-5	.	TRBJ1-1	CASSLVTGEAFF	TGTGCCAGCAGCTTGGTAACAGGGGAAGCTTTCTTT
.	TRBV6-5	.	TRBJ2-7	CASSWGPANSYEQYF	TGTGCCAGCAGTTGGGGCCCCGCTAACTCCTACGAGCAGTACTTC
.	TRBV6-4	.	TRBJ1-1	CASSDSYSGYASTEAFF	TGTGCCAGCAGTGACTCGTATTCAGGGTACGCTAGCACTGAAGCTTTCTTT
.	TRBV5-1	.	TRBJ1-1	CASSLGFRGGNTEAFF	TGCGCCAGCAGCTTGGGGTTCAGGGGTGGGAACACTGAAGCTTTCTTT
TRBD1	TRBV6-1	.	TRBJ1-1	CASSEGQGAHTEAFF	TGTGCCAGCAGTGAGGGACAGGGGGCCCACACTGAAGCTTTCTTT
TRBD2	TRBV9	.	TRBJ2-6	CASSVVLAGTSGANVLTF	TGTGCCAGCAGCGTAGTACTAGCGGGGACCTCTGGGGCCAACGTCCTGACTTTC
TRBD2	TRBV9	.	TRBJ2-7	CASSVGRGTSYEQYF	TGTGCCAGCAGCGTCGGGCGGGGGACCTCCTACGAGCAGTACTTC
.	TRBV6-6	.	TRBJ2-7	CASSTTGSYEQYF	TGTGCCAGCAGTACGACAGGTTCCTACGAGCAGTACTTC
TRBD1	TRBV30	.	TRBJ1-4	CACRDRAGEKLFF	TGTGCCTGCAGGGACAGGGCGGGTGAAAAACTGTTTTTT
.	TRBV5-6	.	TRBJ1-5	CASSSRIRFEPQHF	TGTGCCAGCAGCTCGCGAATCAGGTTTGAGCCCCAGCATTTT
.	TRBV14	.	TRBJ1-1	CASSQPRDFTTEAFF	TGTGCCAGCAGCCAACCCCGGGACTTCACCACTGAAGCTTTCTTT
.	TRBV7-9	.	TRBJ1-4	CASSTRGRGTTNEKLFF	TGTGCCAGCAGCACAAGGGGCAGGGGAACAACTAATGAAAAACTGTTTTTT
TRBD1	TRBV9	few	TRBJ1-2	CASSGQGARGYTF	TGTGCCAGCAGCGGACAGGGGGCGCGAGGCTACACCTTC
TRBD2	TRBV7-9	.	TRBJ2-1	CASSFSGSSYNEQFF	TGTGCCAGCAGCTTTAGCGGGAGCTCCTACAATGAGCAGTTCTTC